The TCR beta chain under discussion was sequenced for a study of cytomegalovirus exposure and HLA in healthy donors. General study results and limits: In a later analysis, a genetic analysis reported fewer productive-TCR N-insertions in an Asian-associated ancestry cluster than the cohort average. The study dropped some indistinguishable V segments, TRBV6-2 and TRBV6-3 among them.

Each of the donors was a healthy bone marrow donor. Researchers ran the PCR with 60 Vbeta and 13 Jbeta primers. Sequenced by immunoSEQ multiplex PCR; TCRdb stores in-frame clones only, minus some. The sample lists about 140,000 clones, approximately 61% occurring once. V was shortened by 0 bases and J by 2 bases, with 10 bases between the two germline ends. Germline lookup yields CDR1 MNHEY and CDR2 SVGAGI. The CDR3 has 15 amino acids. Note on this clone: Antigen: not known.

The chain links TRBV6-5 to TRBJ1-1; weak D call: TRBD1 (6 bases). Specimen: PBMCs. This clonotype was obtained from a human donor in good health. CDR3 amino acids: CASSYSDRFNTEAFF. The CDR3 DNA reads TGTGCCAGCAGTTACTCGGACAGATTTAACACTGAAGCTTTCTTT.